These 16 T cell receptor beta chains originate from one sample sequenced in a study of beta chain features in type 1 diabetes (dated by TCRdb to 2017 to 2018). Results and caveats for the whole study, not just this receptor: A moderate but significant shortening of TCRB CDR3 length was observed in type 1 diabetes patients in all four CD4+ subsets.

These TCRs are of unknown antigen specificity. The library was built by means of the immunoSEQ multiplex PCR assay. The High Capacity cDNA Reverse Transcription Kit was used to reverse transcribe all of the isolated RNA, meaning that expressed TCRB transcripts were what got sequenced. The table was pulled from immuneACCESS by TCRdb, which kept in-frame rearrangements only. Such tables lose some clones; where checked, under half of the loss comes from unresolved V genes, and the rest has no known cause. The sample includes about 360,000 clones, with roughly 13% observed a single time. About 0.01% of the sample is taken by the ten largest. Sequenced sample: naive CD4+ T cells from blood. The cell subset or site label of this sample denotes: true naive CD4+ T cells. The receptors originated from a woman aged 18-35 years with type 1 diabetes.

This clone has a handful of counts. The rearrangement links TRBV15 to TRBJ2-3; 8 nucleotides match TRBD2. Trimming took 0 bases from V and 5 from J; bases not matched to a gene: 7. Germline loops: CDR1 LNHNV, CDR2 YYDKDF (reference sequence). The CDR3 has 16 residues. The CDR3 region is CATSREASGLGDTQYF. In nucleotides, the CDR3 is TGTGCCACCAGCAGAGAGGCTAGCGGGTTGGGAGATACGCAGTATTTT.

Only a few counts were recorded for this clone. The V gene is TRBV27, the J gene TRBJ2-5; the match to TRBD2 covers 12 bases. J gave up 4 bases and V 4 bases, and 19 bases lay outside the gene matches. Germline CDR1 and CDR2: MNHEY and SMNVEV (reference sequence). The CDR3 contains 20 residues. The CDR3 nucleotides read TGTGCCAGCAGTTCACGAAAGCGGGGACTAGCGGGTTGGGAGGCAGAGACCCAGTACTTC. Protein product: CASSSRKRGLAGWEAETQYF.

This clone has more than one count but fewer than ten. The chain has TRBV9 and TRBJ2-1; D unresolved. Trimming took 4 bases from V and 7 from J, leaving 27 bases between them. Germline-derived CDR1 and CDR2 are SGDLS and YYNGEE. The CDR3 loop spans 18 amino acids. DNA of the CDR3: TGTGCCAGCAGCCCACCGCGAACCGGCCCCAGAAGGCGGAATGAGCAGTTCTTC. Its protein is CASSPPRTGPRRRNEQFF. The full variable domain, its missing parts supplied by reference TRBV9 and TRBJ2-1, is DSGVTQTPKHLITATGQRVTLRCSPRSGDLSVYWYQQSLDQGLQFLIQYYNGEERAKGNILERFSAQQFPDLHSELNLSSLELGDSALYFCASSPPRTGPRRRNEQFFGPGTRLTVL.

This rearrangement joins TRBV20-1 to TRBJ2-7; no clear D gene. From germline, CDR1 is DFQATT and CDR2 SNEGSKA (reference sequence). This CDR3 contains 11 residues. The germline V and J ends were trimmed by 5 bases and 3 bases, with 8 bases remaining between them. The CDR3 DNA is TGCAGTGCTGGGCCGGACTACGAGCAGTACTTC. This sequence encodes CSAGPDYEQYF.

This clone turned up a few times. J is TRBJ1-2 and V is TRBV9; TRBD1 matches 7 bases. V trimming: 0 bases; J trimming: 2 bases; junction bases outside the gene matches: 4. The CDR3 is 15 residues long. Germline CDR1 reads SGDLS; CDR2 reads YYNGEE. CDR3 coding DNA: TGTGCCAGCAGCGTAGCGGGACAGCAAAACTATGGCTACACCTTC. It codes for CASSVAGQQNYGYTF.

This clone came up a few times. This chain connects TRBV7-9 to TRBJ2-7; D unresolved. The CDR3 loop spans 12 amino acids. With 11 bases removed from V and 0 bases from J, the gap between germline ends came to 11 bases. Germline V lookup: CDR1 SEHNR, CDR2 FQNEAQ (reference sequence). The CDR3 bases are TGTGCCGCCGGCTGGAGCTCCTACGAGCAGTACTTC. Protein product: CAAGWSSYEQYF.

The CDR3 reads CASSLYFLPPGTQYF. CDR3 sequence (DNA): TGTGCCAGCAGCTTATACTTCCTACCGCCGGGTACGCAGTATTTT. The rearrangement links TRBV7-2 to TRBJ2-3, with D unclear. Germline V gene sequence: CDR1 SGHTA, CDR2 FQGNSA. V shed 2 bases and J shed 8 bases, with 17 bases lying between them. The CDR3 runs 15 residues. The entire variable domain, with the rest obtained from reference TRBV7-2 and TRBJ2-3, is as follows: GAGVSQSPSNKVTEKGKDVELRCDPISGHTALYWYRQSLGQGLEFLIYFQGNSAPDKSGLPSDRFSAERTGGSVSTLTIQRTQQEDSAVYLCASSLYFLPPGTQYFGPGTRLTVL.

This clone was seen only a few times. The chain employs TRBV7-2 and TRBJ2-3; D is perhaps TRBD1 (6 bases). Trimming removed 5 bases from V and 2 bases from J, with 11 bases in between. The CDR3 loop spans 14 amino acids. CDR1 is SGHTA, CDR2 FQGNSA, per germline. The CDR3 bases are TGTGCCAGCAGCCCGGACAGAAACACAGATACGCAGTATTTT. It yields the protein CASSPDRNTDTQYF.

The V gene is TRBV5-1, the J gene TRBJ2-7, with D possibly matching TRBD1 (6 bases). This CDR3 spans 14 amino acids. The germline V gene has CDR1 SGHRS and CDR2 YFSETQ. The V end lost 1 base, the J end lost 6 bases, and 14 bases lay between the germline ends. CDR3 sequence: CASSLKQGISEQYF. DNA for the CDR3: TGCGCCAGCAGCTTGAAACAGGGAATAAGCGAGCAGTACTTC.

This sequence joins TRBV11-2 and TRBJ2-7; 9 bases are a match to TRBD2. V shed 5 bases, J shed 1 base, and the junction held 15 bases outside the gene matches. The CDR3 is 18 amino acids. CDR1 SGHAT and CDR2 FQNNGV come from the germline V gene. Here the CDR3 reads CASSPRGGLAGLSYEQYF. The DNA of the CDR3 is TGTGCCAGCAGCCCGAGGGGCGGGCTAGCGGGGCTATCCTACGAGCAGTACTTC.

This rearrangement joins TRBV4-3 to TRBJ2-5; D is perhaps TRBD1 (7 bases). Germline CDR1 reads LGHNA; CDR2 reads YSLEER. V lost 0 bases and J 5 bases, leaving 19 bases between the germline ends. This CDR3 is built from 17 residues. CDR3 sequence reads: CASSQDAGPTGRETQYF. Written as DNA, the CDR3 is TGCGCCAGCAGCCAAGATGCGGGGCCGACAGGGCGGGAGACCCAGTACTTC.

The rearrangement links TRBV25-1 to TRBJ2-7; perhaps TRBD1 as D (6 bases). The CDR3 contains 13 residues. V was shortened by 2 bases and J by 3 bases, with 8 bases between the two germline ends. The germline CDR1 and CDR2 sequences are MGHDK and SYGVNS. Written as DNA, the CDR3 is TGTGCCAGCAGTGAAGGGGGCTTCTACGAGCAGTACTTC. Protein: CASSEGGFYEQYF.

This rearrangement joins TRBV30 to TRBJ1-3; D possibly corresponds to TRBD1 (5 bases). Trimming left V 1 base short and J 4 bases short, with 11 bases between. Germline V gene sequence: CDR1 GTSNPN, CDR2 SVGIG (reference sequence). The CDR3 loop spans 14 amino acids. CDR3 amino acids: CAWSGRVSGNTIYF. CDR3 coding DNA: TGTGCCTGGAGTGGCAGGGTCTCGGGAAACACCATATATTTT. Full variable domain (remainder filled in from reference TRBV30 and TRBJ1-3): SQTIHQWPATLVQPVGSPLSLECTVEGTSNPNLYWYRQAAGRGLQLLFYSVGIGQISSEVPQNLSASRPQDRQFILSSKKLLLSDSGFYLCAWSGRVSGNTIYFGEGSWLTVV.

The chain is built from TRBV6-1 and TRBJ1-2, with a weak D call TRBD1 (5 bases). This CDR3 is 10 amino acids long. V shed 8 bases and J shed 10 bases, with 11 bases lying between them. CDR1 and CDR2 (germline): MNHNS, SASEGT. The DNA of the CDR3 is TGTGCCAGCGGGGACTACCCCTACACCTTC. This encodes CASGDYPYTF.

The chain uses TRBV2 and TRBJ2-4; TRBD2 agrees at 7 bases. Trimming removed 6 bases from V and 0 bases from J; junction bases left unmatched: 20. The CDR3 runs 20 residues. The germline V gene encodes CDR1 SNHLY and CDR2 FYNNEI. As DNA, the CDR3 is TGTGCCAGCAGAGGGAGGGGTGGGGACCGAGGACCACTAGCCAAAAACATTCAGTACTTC. Protein product: CASRGRGGDRGPLAKNIQYF.

The chain has TRBV7-9 and TRBJ1-4, with D hard to call. V gave up 6 bases and J gave up 4 bases, with 12 bases separating them. The length of the CDR3 is 14 residues. Germline V lookup: CDR1 SEHNR, CDR2 FQNEAQ (reference sequence). CDR3 residues: CASRRAGINEKLFF. CDR3 coding DNA: TGTGCCAGCAGACGGGCGGGGATTAATGAAAAACTGTTTTTT.